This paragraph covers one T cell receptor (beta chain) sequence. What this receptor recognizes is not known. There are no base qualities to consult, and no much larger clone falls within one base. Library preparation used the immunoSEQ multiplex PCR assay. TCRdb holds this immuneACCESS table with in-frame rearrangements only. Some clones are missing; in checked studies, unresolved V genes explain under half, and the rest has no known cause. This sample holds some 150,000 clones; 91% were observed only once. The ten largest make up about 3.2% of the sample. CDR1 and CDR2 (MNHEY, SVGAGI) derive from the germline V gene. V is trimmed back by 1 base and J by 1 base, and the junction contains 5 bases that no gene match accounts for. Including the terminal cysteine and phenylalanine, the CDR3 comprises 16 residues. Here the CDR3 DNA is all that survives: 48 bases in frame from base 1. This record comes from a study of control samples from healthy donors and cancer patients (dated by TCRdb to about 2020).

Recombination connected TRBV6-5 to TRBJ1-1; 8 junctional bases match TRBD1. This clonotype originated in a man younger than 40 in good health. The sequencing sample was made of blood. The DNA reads TGTGCCAGCAGTTACTTGCCCGGGACAGGGAACACTGAAGCTTTCTTT. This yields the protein CASSYLPGTGNTEAFF.